A selection of T cell receptor beta chains follows, all from one sample in a study of cytomegalovirus exposure and HLA in healthy donors. The method was immunoSEQ multiplex PCR; TCRdb's version includes in-frame clones alone and lacks a portion of them. The sample lists around 140,000 clones; about 61% were seen once. Material: PBMCs. The receptors were sampled from a male donor in good health and CMV-seronegative. CDR3s include the opening cysteine and the closing phenylalanine or tryptophan. The D gene is left open where the match is weak. Some rows have no size entry. The others give once, few or many, or a class for an expanded clone.

d_gene,j_gene,v_gene,abundance,len,CDR3aa,CDR3nt
TRBD1,TRBJ2-5,TRBV4-1,NA,17,CASSRLGGTGGRETQYF,TGCGCCAGCAGCCGCCTTGGGGGGACAGGGGGCCGGGAGACCCAGTACTTC
NA,TRBJ2-7,TRBV19,NA,15,CASSQWDSVSYEQYF,TGTGCCAGTAGTCAATGGGACTCCGTGTCCTACGAGCAGTACTTC
TRBD1,TRBJ1-5,TRBV4-1,few,16,CASSLVWDRGNEPQHF,TGCGCCAGCAGCCTAGTATGGGACAGGGGCAATGAGCCCCAGCATTTT
TRBD1,TRBJ1-2,TRBV7-8,NA,15,CASSAIRTGPHGYTF,TGTGCCAGCAGCGCCATTAGGACAGGGCCCCATGGCTACACCTTC
TRBD2,TRBJ2-3,TRBV7-3,NA,15,CASSLERGSTDTQYF,TGTGCCAGCAGCTTGGAGCGGGGGAGCACAGATACGCAGTATTTT
NA,TRBJ1-5,TRBV19,few,12,CASRRSNQPQHF,TGTGCCAGTCGGAGGAGCAATCAGCCCCAGCATTTT
TRBD1,TRBJ2-7,TRBV10-3,NA,12,CAISAVQGEQYF,TGTGCCATCAGTGCAGTACAGGGGGAGCAGTACTTC
TRBD1,TRBJ1-1,TRBV19,few,13,CASRSTGDTEAFF,TGTGCCAGTAGGTCGACAGGGGACACTGAAGCTTTCTTT
NA,TRBJ2-1,TRBV7-9,NA,14,CASILRGGYNEQFF,TGTGCCAGCATCCTCAGGGGTGGGTACAATGAGCAGTTCTTC
NA,TRBJ1-1,TRBV19,NA,14,CASSVQGSSSEAFF,TGTGCCAGTAGTGTTCAGGGTTCCTCATCTGAAGCTTTCTTT
NA,TRBJ2-7,TRBV14,NA,13,CASSLSQGTEQYF,TGTGCCAGCAGCCTGAGTCAGGGAACCGAGCAGTACTTC
TRBD1,TRBJ1-1,TRBV5-1,few,15,CASSIDRGPKTEAFF,TGCGCCAGCAGCATCGACAGGGGGCCCAAGACTGAAGCTTTCTTT
TRBD1,TRBJ1-1,TRBV10-3,NA,15,CAISDRTGMNTEAFF,TGTGCCATCAGTGACCGGACAGGGATGAACACTGAAGCTTTCTTT
TRBD1,TRBJ1-1,TRBV28,NA,14,CASTLGTANTEAFF,TGTGCCAGCACCTTAGGGACAGCGAACACTGAAGCTTTCTTT
NA,TRBJ1-1,TRBV4-1,few,16,CASSQELRRLNTEAFF,TGCGCCAGCAGCCAAGAACTGCGGCGGCTGAACACTGAAGCTTTCTTT
NA,TRBJ2-3,TRBV2,NA,14,CASSDQGGTDTQYF,TGTGCCAGCAGCGATCAGGGTGGCACAGATACGCAGTATTTT
NA,TRBJ2-7,TRBV19,NA,15,CASSIDGEGLVEQYF,TGTGCCAGTAGTATAGATGGTGAGGGCCTCGTCGAGCAGTACTTC
NA,TRBJ1-6,TRBV2,NA,14,CAGSLRGSNSPLHF,TGTGCGGGCAGCCTAAGGGGCTCCAATTCACCCCTCCACTTT
NA,TRBJ2-1,TRBV14,few,17,CASSQYAPGHLYNEQFF,TGTGCCAGCAGCCAATACGCCCCGGGACACCTCTACAATGAGCAGTTCTTC
NA,TRBJ1-3,TRBV25-1,NA,14,CASSGYLGAHTIYF,TGTGCCAGCAGTGGATATTTGGGGGCCCACACCATATATTTT
TRBD2,TRBJ2-3,TRBV11-2,NA,15,CASSLTSGGTDTQYF,TGTGCCAGCAGCTTAACTAGCGGGGGAACAGATACGCAGTATTTT
NA,TRBJ2-5,TRBV19,NA,15,CASTSSGHKQETQYF,TGTGCCAGTACCTCGTCTGGACATAAACAAGAGACCCAGTACTTC
NA,TRBJ1-5,TRBV2,few,17,CASSEALGHSSNQPQHF,TGTGCCAGCAGTGAAGCGCTTGGACACTCCAGCAATCAGCCCCAGCATTTT
NA,TRBJ1-2,TRBV9,NA,12,CASGGPVYGYTF,TGTGCCAGCGGAGGGCCCGTCTATGGCTACACCTTC
TRBD2,TRBJ2-3,TRBV7-3,NA,15,CASSSGGRGTDTQYF,TGTGCCAGCAGTAGCGGGGGCCGGGGCACAGATACGCAGTATTTT
NA,TRBJ1-2,TRBV9,NA,14,CASSVEGGHYGYTF,TGTGCCAGCAGCGTAGAGGGGGGGCACTATGGCTACACCTTC
NA,TRBJ2-1,TRBV28,NA,11,CDSSSYNEQFF,TGCGACTCAAGCTCCTACAATGAGCAGTTCTTC
NA,TRBJ1-1,TRBV30,once,14,CAWMFGGGSTEAFF,TGTGCCTGGATGTTCGGGGGAGGGAGCACTGAAGCTTTCTTT
NA,TRBJ1-6,TRBV6-1,NA,12,CATEVSYSPLHF,TGTGCCACCGAGGTCAGTTATTCACCCCTCCACTTT
NA,TRBJ2-3,TRBV6-1,NA,15,CASSWAKYSTDTQYF,TGTGCCAGCAGTTGGGCTAAGTATAGCACAGATACGCAGTATTTT
TRBD1,TRBJ1-4,TRBV11-1,few,15,CASSPAGGPNEKLFF,TGTGCCAGCAGCCCCGCAGGGGGCCCGAATGAAAAACTGTTTTTT
NA,TRBJ2-4,TRBV6-1,NA,14,CASSSWLAKNIQYF,TGTGCCAGCAGTTCGTGGCTTGCCAAAAACATTCAGTACTTC
TRBD1,TRBJ2-3,TRBV30,NA,15,CAWSVLGQGADTQYF,TGTGCCTGGAGTGTACTGGGACAGGGGGCAGATACGCAGTATTTT
TRBD1,TRBJ2-7,TRBV10-3,NA,14,CAISDGGTGHEQYF,TGTGCCATCAGTGACGGCGGGACAGGGCACGAGCAGTACTTC
TRBD1,TRBJ2-6,TRBV5-1,NA,17,CASSSARQGSGANVLTF,TGCGCCAGCAGCTCAGCCCGACAGGGGTCTGGGGCCAACGTCCTGACTTTC
TRBD1,TRBJ2-7,TRBV5-4,NA,15,CASGSRTGIFYEQYF,TGTGCCAGCGGCTCTAGGACAGGGATATTCTACGAGCAGTACTTC
NA,TRBJ1-6,TRBV28,NA,13,CASNYNMDSPLHF,TGTGCCAGCAACTACAATATGGATTCACCCCTCCACTTT
NA,TRBJ1-5,TRBV28,NA,15,CASSSPAGMNQPQHF,TGTGCCAGCAGTTCTCCCGCAGGGATGAATCAGCCCCAGCATTTT
TRBD2,TRBJ2-3,TRBV5-1,once,16,CASRTGTSGGRDTQYF,TGCGCCAGCAGAACCGGGACTAGCGGGGGAAGAGATACGCAGTATTTT
TRBD1,TRBJ1-1,TRBV6-5,NA,11,CASKGTGMPFF,TGTGCCAGCAAGGGGACAGGGATGCCTTTCTTT
TRBD1,TRBJ1-2,TRBV7-9,few,15,CASSQSQQGFYGYTF,TGTGCCAGCAGCCAATCTCAACAGGGGTTCTATGGCTACACCTTC
NA,TRBJ2-7,TRBV5-5,NA,12,CASSLIGVEQYF,TGTGCCAGCAGCTTGATAGGGGTCGAGCAGTACTTC
NA,TRBJ1-1,TRBV18,NA,14,CASSPGALGTEAFF,TGTGCCAGCTCACCAGGGGCATTGGGGACTGAAGCTTTCTTT
NA,TRBJ1-2,TRBV29-1,once,12,CSVDRANYGYTF,TGCAGCGTTGACAGGGCTAACTATGGCTACACCTTC
NA,TRBJ1-1,TRBV6-1,NA,14,CASSEAEENTEAFF,TGTGCCAGCAGTGAAGCAGAGGAGAACACTGAAGCTTTCTTT
NA,TRBJ2-7,TRBV27,few,12,CASSLNRFEQYF,TGTGCCAGCAGTTTAAACAGGTTCGAGCAGTACTTC
NA,TRBJ1-6,TRBV9,few,16,CASSVSGGRDNSPLHF,TGTGCCAGCAGCGTTTCGGGGGGAAGGGATAATTCACCCCTCCACTTT
TRBD1,TRBJ2-7,TRBV11-2,once,14,CASSRRDRGHEQYF,TGTGCCAGCAGCAGACGGGACAGGGGGCACGAGCAGTACTTC
TRBD1,TRBJ2-1,TRBV5-1,few,15,CASSAGTGGYNEQFF,TGCGCCAGCAGCGCCGGGACAGGGGGCTACAATGAGCAGTTCTTC